This T cell receptor (beta chain) derives from a study of T cell responses to AZD1222 COVID-19 vaccine (dated by TCRdb to about 2021). In terms of the full investigation: TCR sequencing was performed for roughly 250 trial participants, of whom about 200 were given two doses of AZD1222 and some 26 were given two doses of MenACWY control vaccine. Trial participants were enrolled by age into subgroups of 18-55, 56-69 and 70-plus years, and about 150, 27 and 61 TCR-sequenced participants, respectively, were included in these subgroups.

The full study reports these points: After two AZD1222 doses, both the breadth and the depth of spike-specific TCRs were significantly higher than at day 0 and than in MenACWY recipients. Only a handful of AZD1222 recipients were SARS-CoV-2 seropositive at baseline, limiting conclusions about previously exposed vaccinees. CD4 TCRs associated with the vaccine covered the entire spike protein, and the dominant responses were in regions 160-218 and 743-854. Participants were mostly white British and included more females than males, and it was suggested by the authors that clonal diversity may have been underestimated. Epitopes outside the regions mutated in the B.1.351 and B.1.1.7 variants were reportedly recognized by nearly half of the unique spike-specific TCRs. In the small 56-69-year group, the increase in depth fell short of significance, most likely because of low power. Because no day 14 peak-response samples were available, repertoires were characterized only after the peak T cell response.

Taken with the paper, the label for time point translates to: about 28 days (+/-7) after the second vaccine dose. AZD1222 recipients whose second dose came at about 4 weeks and those whose second dose came at about 12 weeks were combined into one group, since spike-specific TCR depth and breadth did not differ between the two schedules. Samples from vaccinated people were obtained from the UK trials COV001 and COV002, which included a single-blind randomized controlled phase 2/3 trial of AZD1222 (ChAdOx1 nCoV-19) in healthy adults. Trial participant PBMC samples were collected at day 0 and day 28 after the second dose for TCRbeta chain sequencing. For this clone: This clone's antigen is unknown. One base away there is no much larger clone; base qualities are not given.

The CDR3 holds 17 amino acids from the cysteine to the phenylalanine. Left in the record is the CDR3 DNA by itself, 51 bases read in frame from the first base. The CDR3 regions of human TCRbeta chains were subjected to immunosequencing. The study's processing was this. Repertoire TCRs were matched against a reference library of SARS-CoV-2-specific TCRs generated with the MIRA antigen-specificity platform. Breadth was defined as the fraction of unique TCRs that were SARS-CoV-2-associated, and depth was defined as the fraction of total T cells that were SARS-CoV-2-associated. Using the MIRA data, each spike-specific TCR was assigned both to the spike region to which the TCR was reactive and to a CD4 or CD8 class. Log10-transformed breadth and depth values were compared by one-way ANOVA with Sidak's multiple comparisons tests. TCRdb limited this immuneACCESS table to in-frame rearrangements with V and J called. A share of clones is missing; checked studies link under half to unresolved V genes, and the rest is unexplained. V, J and clone size reflect that table, while D and trimming were determined from the DNA. The sample includes about 130,000 clones, with roughly 91% observed a single time. More than 1% of the sample goes to the ten largest clones.

The TCR originated in an adult who received the AZD1222 COVID-19 vaccine. The V gene is TRBV21-1 and the J gene is TRBJ2-1; TRBD2 is the table's D call and was not checked against the DNA. TRBV21-1 is shown as a pseudogene. The specimen was peripheral blood, collected 28 days after the second AZD1222 dose. The CDR3 protein: CASSKRAGGPSYNEQFF. The DNA reads as follows: TGTGCCAGCAGCAAAAGAGCGGGAGGGCCCTCCTACAATGAGCAGTTCTTC.